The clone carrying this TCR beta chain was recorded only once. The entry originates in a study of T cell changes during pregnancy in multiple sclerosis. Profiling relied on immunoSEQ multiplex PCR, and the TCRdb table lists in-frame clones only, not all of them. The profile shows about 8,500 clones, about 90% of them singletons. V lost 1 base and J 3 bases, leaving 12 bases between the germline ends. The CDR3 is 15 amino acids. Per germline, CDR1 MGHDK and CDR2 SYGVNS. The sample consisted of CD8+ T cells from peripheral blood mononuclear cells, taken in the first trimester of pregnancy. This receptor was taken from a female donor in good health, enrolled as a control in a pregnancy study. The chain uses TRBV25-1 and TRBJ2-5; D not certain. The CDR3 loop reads CASSESRNLEETQYF. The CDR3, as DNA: TGTGCCAGCAGTGAATCCCGTAATTTAGAAGAGACCCAGTACTTC.